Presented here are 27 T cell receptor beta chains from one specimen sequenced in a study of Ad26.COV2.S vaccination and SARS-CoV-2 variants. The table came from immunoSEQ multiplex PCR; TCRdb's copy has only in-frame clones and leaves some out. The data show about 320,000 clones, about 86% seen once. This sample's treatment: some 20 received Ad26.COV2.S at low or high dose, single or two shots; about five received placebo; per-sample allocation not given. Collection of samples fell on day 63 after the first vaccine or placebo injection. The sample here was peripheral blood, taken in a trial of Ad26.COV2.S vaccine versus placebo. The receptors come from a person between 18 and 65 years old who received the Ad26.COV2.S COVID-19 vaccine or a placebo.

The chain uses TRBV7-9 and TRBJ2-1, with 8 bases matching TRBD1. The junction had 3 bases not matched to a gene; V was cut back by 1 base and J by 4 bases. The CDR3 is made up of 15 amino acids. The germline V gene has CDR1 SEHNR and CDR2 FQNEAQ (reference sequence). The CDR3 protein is CASSLGQGRYNEQFF. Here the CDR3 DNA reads TGTGCCAGCAGCTTAGGACAGGGGCGTTACAATGAGCAGTTCTTC.

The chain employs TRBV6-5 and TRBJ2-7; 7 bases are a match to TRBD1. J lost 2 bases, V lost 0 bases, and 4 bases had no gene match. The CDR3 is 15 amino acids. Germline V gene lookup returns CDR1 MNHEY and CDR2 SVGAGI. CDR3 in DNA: TGTGCCAGCAGTTACTCGACAGGGCGGCCCTACGAGCAGTACTTC. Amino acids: CASSYSTGRPYEQYF.

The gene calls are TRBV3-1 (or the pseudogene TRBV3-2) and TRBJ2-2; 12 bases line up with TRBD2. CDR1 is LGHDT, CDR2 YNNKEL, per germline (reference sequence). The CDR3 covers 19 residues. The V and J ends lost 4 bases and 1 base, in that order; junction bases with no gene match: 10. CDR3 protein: CASSLKTTSGGLNTGELFF. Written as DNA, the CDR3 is TGTGCCAGCAGCCTAAAGACAACTAGCGGGGGGCTGAACACCGGGGAGCTGTTTTTT.

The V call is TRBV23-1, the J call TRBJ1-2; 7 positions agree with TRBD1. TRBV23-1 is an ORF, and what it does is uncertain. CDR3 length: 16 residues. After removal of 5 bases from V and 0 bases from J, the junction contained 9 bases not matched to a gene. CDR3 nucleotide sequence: TGCGCCAGCAGTACCCCGACAGGGACCACTAACTATGGCTACACCTTC. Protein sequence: CASSTPTGTTNYGYTF.

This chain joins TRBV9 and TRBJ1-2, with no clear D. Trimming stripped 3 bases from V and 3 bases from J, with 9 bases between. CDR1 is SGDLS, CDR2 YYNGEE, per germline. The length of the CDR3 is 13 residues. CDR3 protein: CASSGGVYYGYTF. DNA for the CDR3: TGTGCCAGCAGCGGGGGTGTGTACTATGGCTACACCTTC.

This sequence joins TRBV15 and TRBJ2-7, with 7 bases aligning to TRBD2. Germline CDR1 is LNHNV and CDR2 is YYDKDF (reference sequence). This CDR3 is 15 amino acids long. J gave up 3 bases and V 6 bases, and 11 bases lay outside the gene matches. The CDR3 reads CATSRAGGKNYEQYF. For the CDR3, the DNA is TGTGCCACCAGTCGGGCCGGGGGGAAAAACTACGAGCAGTACTTC.

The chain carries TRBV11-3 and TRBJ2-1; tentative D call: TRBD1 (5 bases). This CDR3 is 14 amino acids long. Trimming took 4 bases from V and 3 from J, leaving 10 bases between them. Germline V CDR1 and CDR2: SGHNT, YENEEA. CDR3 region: CASSSQGDYNEQFF. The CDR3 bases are TGTGCCAGCAGCTCCCAGGGCGACTACAATGAGCAGTTCTTC.

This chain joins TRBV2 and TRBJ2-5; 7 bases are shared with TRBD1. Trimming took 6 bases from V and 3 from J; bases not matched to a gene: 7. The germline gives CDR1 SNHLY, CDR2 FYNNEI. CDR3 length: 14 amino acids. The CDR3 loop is CASSAPQGKETQYF. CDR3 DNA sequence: TGTGCCAGCAGCGCCCCACAGGGGAAAGAGACCCAGTACTTC.

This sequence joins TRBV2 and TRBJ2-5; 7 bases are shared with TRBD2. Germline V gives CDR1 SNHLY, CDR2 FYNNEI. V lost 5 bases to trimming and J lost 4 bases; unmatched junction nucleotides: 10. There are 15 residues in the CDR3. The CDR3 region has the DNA TGTGCCAGCAGTTGGGAGCCGGGGGGAGGAGAGACCCAGTACTTC. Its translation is CASSWEPGGGETQYF. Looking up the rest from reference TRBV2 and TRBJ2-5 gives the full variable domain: EPEVTQTPSHQVTQMGQEVILRCVPISNHLYFYWYRQILGQKVEFLVSFYNNEISEKSEIFDDQFSVERPDGSNFTLKIRSTKLEDSAMYFCASSWEPGGGETQYFGPGTRLLVL.

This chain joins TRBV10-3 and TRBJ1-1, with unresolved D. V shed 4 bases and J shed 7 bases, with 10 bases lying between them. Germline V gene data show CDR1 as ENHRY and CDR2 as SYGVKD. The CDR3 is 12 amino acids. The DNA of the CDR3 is TGTGCCATCAGTGCCAACAGCAATGAAGCTTTCTTT. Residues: CAISANSNEAFF.

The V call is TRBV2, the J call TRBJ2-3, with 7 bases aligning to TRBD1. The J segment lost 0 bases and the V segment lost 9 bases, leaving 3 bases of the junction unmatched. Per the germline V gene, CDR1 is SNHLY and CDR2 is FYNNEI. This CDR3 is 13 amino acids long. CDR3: CARGGPSTDTQYF. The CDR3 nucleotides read TGTGCCAGAGGGGGCCCCAGCACAGATACGCAGTATTTT.

CDR3 region: CSASRTGGRNEQFF. DNA of the CDR3: TGCAGTGCTAGTAGGACAGGGGGCCGGAATGAGCAGTTCTTC. This chain connects TRBV20-1 to TRBJ2-1; TRBD1 matches at 11 bases. Germline assignment: CDR1 DFQATT and CDR2 SNEGSKA (reference sequence). V was clipped by 3 bases and J by 7 bases; unmatched bases: 5. CDR3 length equals 14 residues.

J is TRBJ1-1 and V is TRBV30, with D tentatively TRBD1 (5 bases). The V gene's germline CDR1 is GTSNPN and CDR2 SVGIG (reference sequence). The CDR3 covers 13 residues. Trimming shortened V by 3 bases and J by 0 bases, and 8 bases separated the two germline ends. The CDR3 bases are TGTGCCTGGAGGCCGACAGTGAACACTGAAGCTTTCTTT. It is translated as CAWRPTVNTEAFF.

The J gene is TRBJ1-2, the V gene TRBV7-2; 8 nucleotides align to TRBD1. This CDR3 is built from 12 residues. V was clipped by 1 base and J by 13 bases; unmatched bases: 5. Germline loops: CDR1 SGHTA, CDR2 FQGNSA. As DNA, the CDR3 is TGTGCCAGCAGCTTAGAGGGACAGGTTTTCACCTTC. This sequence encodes CASSLEGQVFTF.

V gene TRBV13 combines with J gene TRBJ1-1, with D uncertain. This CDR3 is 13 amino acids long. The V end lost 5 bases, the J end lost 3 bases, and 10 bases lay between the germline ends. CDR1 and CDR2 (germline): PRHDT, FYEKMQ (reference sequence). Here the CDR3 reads CASSPWKDTEAFF. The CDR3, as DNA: TGTGCCAGCAGCCCCTGGAAGGACACTGAAGCTTTCTTT.

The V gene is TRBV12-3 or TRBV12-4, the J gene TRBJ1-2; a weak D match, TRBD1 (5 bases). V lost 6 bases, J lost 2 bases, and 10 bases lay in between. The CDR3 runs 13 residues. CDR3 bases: TGTGCCAGCAGACGGGACGACAACTATGGCTACACCTTC. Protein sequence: CASRRDDNYGYTF.

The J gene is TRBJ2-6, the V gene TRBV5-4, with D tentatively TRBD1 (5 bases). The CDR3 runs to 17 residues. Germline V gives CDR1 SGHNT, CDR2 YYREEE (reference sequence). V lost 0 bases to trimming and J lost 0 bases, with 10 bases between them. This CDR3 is CASSLGTTNSGANVLTF. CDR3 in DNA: TGTGCCAGCAGCTTGGGGACAACTAACTCTGGGGCCAACGTCCTGACTTTC.

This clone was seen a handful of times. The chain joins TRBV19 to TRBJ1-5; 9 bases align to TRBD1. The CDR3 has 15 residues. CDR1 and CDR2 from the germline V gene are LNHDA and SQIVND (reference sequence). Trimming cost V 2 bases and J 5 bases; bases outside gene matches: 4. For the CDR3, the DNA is TGTGCCAGTAGTATAATGGGACAGGGTGATCAGCCCCAGCATTTT. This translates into CASSIMGQGDQPQHF.

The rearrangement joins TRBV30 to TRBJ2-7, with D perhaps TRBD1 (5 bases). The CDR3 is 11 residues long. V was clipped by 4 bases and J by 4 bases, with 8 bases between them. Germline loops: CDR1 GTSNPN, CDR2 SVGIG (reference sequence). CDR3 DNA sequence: TGTGCCTGGATCAAGGGGTACGAGCAGTACTTC. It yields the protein CAWIKGYEQYF.

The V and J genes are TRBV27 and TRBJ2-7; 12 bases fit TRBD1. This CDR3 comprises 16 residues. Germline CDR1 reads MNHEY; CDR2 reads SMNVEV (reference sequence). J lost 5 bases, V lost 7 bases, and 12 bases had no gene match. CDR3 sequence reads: CASTLAGQGAGNEQYF. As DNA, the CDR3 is TGTGCCAGCACCCTGGCGGGACAGGGGGCGGGGAACGAGCAGTACTTC.

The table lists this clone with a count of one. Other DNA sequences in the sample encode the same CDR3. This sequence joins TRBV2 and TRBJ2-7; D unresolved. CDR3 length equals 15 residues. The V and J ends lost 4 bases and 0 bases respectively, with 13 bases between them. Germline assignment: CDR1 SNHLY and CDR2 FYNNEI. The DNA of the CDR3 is TGTGCCAGCAGTGTAGGCAGAGGAAGCTCCTACGAGCAGTACTTC. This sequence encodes CASSVGRGSSYEQYF.

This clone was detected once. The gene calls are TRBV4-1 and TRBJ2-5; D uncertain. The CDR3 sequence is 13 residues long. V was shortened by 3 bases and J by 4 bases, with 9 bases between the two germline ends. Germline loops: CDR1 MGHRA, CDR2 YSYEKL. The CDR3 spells CASSHPSGETQYF. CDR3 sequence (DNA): TGCGCCAGCAGCCACCCCAGTGGAGAGACCCAGTACTTC.

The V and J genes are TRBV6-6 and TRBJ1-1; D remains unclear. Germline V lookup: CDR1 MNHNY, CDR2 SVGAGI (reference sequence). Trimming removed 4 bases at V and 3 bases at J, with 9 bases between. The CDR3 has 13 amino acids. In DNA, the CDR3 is TGTGCCAGCAGTTCGCGGTGGGACACTGAAGCTTTCTTT. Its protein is CASSSRWDTEAFF.

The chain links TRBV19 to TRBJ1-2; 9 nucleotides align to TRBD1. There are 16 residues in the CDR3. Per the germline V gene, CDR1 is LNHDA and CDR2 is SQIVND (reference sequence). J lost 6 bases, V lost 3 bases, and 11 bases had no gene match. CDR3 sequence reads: CASSMRDREGYNGYTF. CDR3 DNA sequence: TGTGCCAGTAGTATGAGGGACAGGGAAGGTTATAATGGCTACACCTTC.

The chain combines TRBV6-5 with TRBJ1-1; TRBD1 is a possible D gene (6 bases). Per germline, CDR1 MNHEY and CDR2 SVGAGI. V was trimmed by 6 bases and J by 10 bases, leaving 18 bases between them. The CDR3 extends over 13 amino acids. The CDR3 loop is CASRGTGGAGAFF. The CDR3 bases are TGTGCCAGCAGAGGAACCGGGGGCGCGGGAGCTTTCTTT.

CDR3 coding DNA: TGTGCCATCAGTGTAAAAGAGACCCAGTACTTC. It translates to CAISVKETQYF. This sequence joins TRBV10-3 and TRBJ2-5, with D unclear. Between the trimmed V and J ends, which lost 4 bases and 3 bases, there was a span of 3 bases. CDR3 length: 11 residues. Per germline, CDR1 ENHRY and CDR2 SYGVKD.

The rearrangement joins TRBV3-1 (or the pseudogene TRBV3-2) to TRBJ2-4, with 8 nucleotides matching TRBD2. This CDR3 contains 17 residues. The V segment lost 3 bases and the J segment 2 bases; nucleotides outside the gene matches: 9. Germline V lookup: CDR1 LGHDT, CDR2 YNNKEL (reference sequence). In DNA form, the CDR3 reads TGTGCCAGCAGCCACTCCGGGACTAGTTTGACCAAAAACATTCAGTACTTC. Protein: CASSHSGTSLTKNIQYF.